The 11 T cell receptor beta chains in this list originate from one sample, sequenced in a study of tissue T cells after allogeneic stem cell transplantation. The assay was immunoSEQ multiplex PCR, and TCRdb's table has in-frame clones only and misses some. The table has roughly 51,000 clones, about three quarters seen once. What was sequenced was sorted cells pooled from one or two spleens. Source of these receptors: a pool of C57BL/6 mice in good health.

Regarding this clone: Gene names and germline refer to mouse. The read comes to an end 1 residue before the CDR3 does, leaving the germline J gene to fill in the end. The J gene is TRBJ2-5, the V gene TRBV5; the D gene is possibly TRBD1 (5 bases). CDR3 length: 15 amino acids. V shed 0 bases and J shed 3 bases, with 10 bases lying between them. CDR1 and CDR2 from the germline V gene are LGHNA and YNLKQL (reference sequence). The covered CDR3 bases are TGTGCCAGCAGCCAAGACAGGGTTGGGCAAGACACCCAGTAC. Its protein product is CASSQDRVGQDTQY. The CDR3 reads in full as CASSQDRVGQDTQYF.

Worth noting for this clone: The listed genes are named as in mouse. The DNA ends 1 residue before the CDR3 does, and the rest of the CDR3 is filled in from the germline J gene. The same CDR3 is also encoded by other DNA sequences in this sample. The chain is built from TRBV3 and TRBJ2-7, with TRBD2 matching over 8 bases. Per germline, CDR1 SNHLY and CDR2 FYNGKV (reference sequence). There are 14 residues in the CDR3. The ends lost 5 bases at V and 1 base at J; junction bases unmatched: 4. The CDR3 bases that were read are TGTGCCAGCAGCCCCGACTGGGGTTCCTATGAACAGTAC. Amino acid sequence: CASSPDWGSYEQY. The complete CDR3 sequence is CASSPDWGSYEQYF.

This clone was seen once. Gene names follow the mouse nomenclature. The DNA read from the CDR3 is TGTGCCAGCGGTCGACTGGGGGGGCCAGAAACGCTGTAT. It yields the protein CASGRLGGPETLY. The whole CDR3 region reads CASGRLGGPETLYF. This sequence joins TRBV13-2 and TRBJ2-3; 12 bases agree with TRBD2. The read gets to within 1 residue of the CDR3 end, and the germline J gene fills in the rest. J lost 4 bases, V lost 4 bases, and 1 base had no gene match. Per germline, CDR1 NNHNN and CDR2 SYGAGS (reference sequence). The CDR3 is 14 residues long.

Regarding this clone: Gene names are the mouse ones. The CDR3 end lies 1 residue beyond the end of the read and is filled in from the germline J gene. V and J are TRBV2 and TRBJ1-6; D is ambiguous. TRBJ1-6 is given ORF status, its function remaining uncertain. Trimming removed 3 bases from V and 0 bases from J, with 3 bases in between. The length of the CDR3 is 14 residues. CDR1 is LGHNA and CDR2 is YSYQKL in the germline V gene. The DNA read from the CDR3 is TGTGCCAGCAGCCAGGGTTCCTATAATTCGCCCCTCTAC. Amino acid sequence: CASSQGSYNSPLY. Given in full, the CDR3 is CASSQGSYNSPLYF.

Comment on this clone: The gene symbols are mouse symbols. The read terminates 1 residue ahead of where the CDR3 ends, so the germline J gene completes it. V and J are TRBV13-2 and TRBJ2-7, with 13 positions matching TRBD2. The CDR3 length is 14 residues. Germline CDR1 NNHNN, CDR2 SYGAGS (reference sequence). Germline trimming cut 3 bases from V and 6 bases from J; bases unmatched to any gene: 3. The CDR3 spells CASGGGLGGLEQYF. CDR3 DNA, as far as it was read: TGTGCCAGCGGTGGTGGACTGGGGGGGCTTGAACAGTAC.

On this clone: Genes and germline are mouse. The read stops 1 residue short of the end of the CDR3; the missing end is completed from the germline J gene. The V and J genes are TRBV31 and TRBJ2-5, with a weak D call TRBD2 (5 bases). V was clipped by 0 bases and J by 6 bases, with 10 bases between them. Germline assignment: CDR1 GKSSPN and CDR2 SITVG. This CDR3 has 13 amino acids. This CDR3 reads CAWSLAGRDTQYF. The sequenced part of the CDR3 DNA is TGTGCCTGGAGTCTAGCTGGGAGGGACACCCAGTAC.

This clone has a single count. Gene names refer to mouse genes. The CDR3 end lies 1 residue beyond the end of the read and is filled in from the germline J gene. V gene TRBV14 combines with J gene TRBJ1-1, with D perhaps TRBD1 (5 bases). V was shortened by 4 bases and J by 6 bases, with 16 bases between the two germline ends. This CDR3 spans 14 amino acids. Germline CDR1 and CDR2: SGHDT and FRDEAV. The CDR3 region is CASSELGGSAEVFF. The sequenced CDR3 bases are TGTGCCAGCAGTGAACTCGGGGGGAGTGCAGAAGTCTTC. Based on the CDR3 plus reference TRBV14 and TRBJ1-1, the full variable domain is EAGVTQSPRYAVLQEGQAVSFWCDPISGHDTLYWYQQPRDQGPQLLVYFRDEAVIDNSQLPSDRFSAVRPKGTNSTLKIQSAKQGDTATYLCASSELGGSAEVFFGKGTRLTVV.

A note on this clone: Any gene name here is a mouse gene name. Read sequence stops 1 residue before the CDR3 end, and the germline J gene provides the missing end. The gene calls are TRBV13-2 and TRBJ2-1; 10 bases align to TRBD1. Germline CDR1 NNHNN, CDR2 SYGAGS (reference sequence). This CDR3 comprises 15 residues. Unmatched junction bases numbered 4, after V lost 3 bases and J lost 4 bases. CDR3 DNA (partial): TGTGCCAGCGGTGGGGACAGGGGAAAGTATGCTGAGCAGTTC. As protein: CASGGDRGKYAEQF. In full, the CDR3 reads CASGGDRGKYAEQFF.

Of note for this clone: Each gene name is a mouse one. The CDR3 extends 1 residue past the end of the read, so its final part is completed from the germline J gene. The V call is TRBV3, the J call TRBJ2-5; D gene unclear. CDR1 is SNHLY, CDR2 FYNGKV, per germline (reference sequence). V shed 2 bases and J shed 2 bases, with 5 bases lying between them. This CDR3 region has 13 residues. The CDR3 region is CASSLQVQDTQYF. Partial CDR3 DNA: TGTGCCAGCAGCTTACAGGTCCAAGACACCCAGTAC.

This clone was counted a single time. The genes and germline here are from mouse. The read comes to an end 1 residue before the CDR3 does, leaving the germline J gene to fill in the end. This chain connects TRBV13-2 to TRBJ2-7; 9 nucleotides match TRBD1. The CDR3 is 15 residues long. Germline CDR1 and CDR2: NNHNN and SYGAGS (reference sequence). V lost 0 bases and J lost 3; bases outside the gene matches: 4. CDR3 sequence: CASGDADRGVYEQYF. The CDR3 bases that were read are TGTGCCAGCGGTGATGCAGACAGGGGGGTCTATGAACAGTAC.

Points on this clone: Gene names denote mouse genes. The read ends 1 residue before the CDR3 terminus; that terminus is restored from the germline J gene. The J gene is TRBJ2-4, the V gene TRBV26; 7 bases fit TRBD1. The CDR3 is 14 residues long. Germline-derived CDR1 and CDR2 are KGHPV and FQNQEV (reference sequence). Trimming cost V 2 bases and J 4 bases; bases outside gene matches: 3. The covered CDR3 bases are TGTGCCAGCAGTCTGAGGCAGGGGGAAAACACCTTGTAC. This translates into CASSLRQGENTLY. The whole CDR3 sequence reads CASSLRQGENTLYF.